A single sample is the source of the 15 T cell receptor beta chains below, sequenced in a study of human T cells and chemical hapten exposure. Time point meaning: pre-sensitization, week 0. Treatment reported: therapeutic diphenylcyclopropenone sensitization with weekly scalp DPC. TCRdb ran MiXCR on the RACE reads and lists one entry per CDR3 protein. Among over 300,000 distinct CDR3 sequences listed, approximately 5% were seen once. The sequencing used whole blood, collected in connection with sensitization to the hapten diphenylcyclopropenone (DPC). The receptors derive from a woman aged 45-59 years with alopecia areata. Some clones in this sample may be carry-over from other donors' samples.

V is TRBV5-4 and J is TRBJ2-7, with unresolved D. Germline V gene lookup returns CDR1 SGHNT and CDR2 YYREEE (reference sequence). The CDR3 runs 14 residues. V lost 0 bases and J 3 bases, leaving 10 bases between the germline ends. CDR3 protein: CASSLVAWNYEQYF. CDR3 coding DNA: TGTGCCAGCAGCTTGGTTGCCTGGAACTACGAGCAGTACTTC.

In this sample, this clonotype turned up many times. The chain uses TRBV29-1 and TRBJ2-1, with a possible D match to TRBD2 (6 bases). In germline, CDR1 is SQVTM, CDR2 ANQGSEA. The CDR3 spans 13 residues. Trimming shortened V by 4 bases and J by 7 bases, and 14 bases separated the two germline ends. CDR3 loop: CSVVGGRRNEQFF. CDR3 bases: TGCAGCGTTGTGGGGGGAAGGCGGAATGAGCAGTTCTTC.

The gene calls are TRBV6-1 and TRBJ2-2; D perhaps matches TRBD1 (5 bases). The CDR3 sequence is 18 residues long. CDR1 and CDR2 (germline): MNHNS, SASEGT. Between the trimmed V and J ends, which lost 5 bases and 0 bases, there was a span of 19 bases. The CDR3 here is CASSRNPPDSSNTGELFF. The DNA for the CDR3 is TGTGCCAGCAGTCGCAACCCGCCCGACAGTTCGAACACCGGGGAGCTGTTTTTT.

A few counts support this clonotype. The chain combines TRBV14 with TRBJ2-3; tentative D call: TRBD2 (5 bases). CDR1 and CDR2 from the germline V gene are SGHDN and FVKESK. The CDR3 consists of 16 residues. V lost 1 base, J lost 5 bases, and 16 bases lay in between. The DNA for the CDR3 is TGTGCCAGCAGCCAAGTTCGGGGAACGGTGAGAGATACGCAGTATTTT. Translating gives CASSQVRGTVRDTQYF. Drawing the rest from reference TRBV14 and TRBJ2-3, the complete variable domain is EAGVTQFPSHSVIEKGQTVTLRCDPISGHDNLYWYRRVMGKEIKFLLHFVKESKQDESGMPNNRFLAERTGGTYSTLKVQPAELEDSGVYFCASSQVRGTVRDTQYFGPGTRLTVL.

This clonotype was seen ten or more times. The chain employs TRBV28 and TRBJ2-1; 7 bases agree with TRBD2. This CDR3 has 14 residues. Trimming at V came to 8 bases and at J to 9 bases, leaving 13 bases not matched to a gene. Germline V gene lookup returns CDR1 MDHEN and CDR2 SYDVKM. CDR3: CASVPGPPGGEQFF. CDR3 coding DNA: TGTGCCAGCGTACCTGGCCCCCCGGGAGGTGAGCAGTTCTTC.

This clonotype has at least ten counts. This chain links TRBV24-1 with TRBJ1-2; D gene ambiguous. There are 13 residues in the CDR3. Looked up from germline, CDR1 is KGHDR and CDR2 is SFDVKD. V lost 4 bases and J 4 bases, leaving 9 bases between the germline ends. The DNA for the CDR3 is TGTGCCACCAGTGAAGAAAACCTCTATGGCTACACCTTC. Its translation: CATSEENLYGYTF.

The chain links TRBV7-2 to TRBJ2-7, with TRBD2 as a possible D gene (6 bases). Germline loops: CDR1 SGHTA, CDR2 FQGNSA. Deletions cut 2 bases from V and 6 bases from J, with 14 bases between. This CDR3 spans 14 amino acids. The CDR3, as DNA: TGTGCCAGCAGCTTATCGGAGGGACGGGGCGAGCAGTACTTC. Its protein product is CASSLSEGRGEQYF.

This clonotype was found many times. V usage is TRBV27 and J usage is TRBJ2-3; 10 bases align to TRBD2. The CDR3 is 16 amino acids. Trimming removed 5 bases from V and 4 bases from J; junction bases left unmatched: 9. Germline-derived CDR1 and CDR2 are MNHEY and SMNVEV (reference sequence). CDR3 region: CASSQRSGRAADTQYF. DNA of the CDR3: TGTGCCAGCAGTCAACGGAGCGGGAGGGCCGCAGATACGCAGTATTTT.

V gene TRBV7-6 combines with J gene TRBJ2-2; 9 bases agree with TRBD1. The CDR3 covers 19 residues. Germline CDR1 reads SGHVS; CDR2 reads FNYEAQ. The junction had 16 bases not matched to a gene; V was cut back by 5 bases and J by 3 bases. The DNA of the CDR3 is TGTGCCAGCAGCGGCCCGGGACAGGGTCGCCCTGCCGACACCGGGGAGCTGTTTTTT. Translating it yields CASSGPGQGRPADTGELFF.

The J gene is TRBJ2-2, the V gene TRBV30, with a possible D match to TRBD2 (6 bases). With 1 base removed from V and 6 bases from J, the gap between germline ends came to 9 bases. The CDR3 runs 13 residues. Germline V CDR1 and CDR2: GTSNPN, SVGIG (reference sequence). The CDR3 DNA sequence: TGTGCCTGGAGTGGAGGAGGGCCCGGGGAGCTGTTTTTT. Its protein product is CAWSGGGPGELFF.

This clonotype was picked up a small number of times. V usage is TRBV4-1 and J usage is TRBJ2-7; a weak D match, TRBD1 (6 bases). V was cut by 2 bases and J by 1 base, with 15 bases left in between. This CDR3 is 16 amino acids long. Germline CDR1 and CDR2: MGHRA and YSYEKL. DNA of the CDR3: TGCGCCAGCAGCCAACAACACAGGGTCTCATCCTACGAGCAGTACTTC. This codes for CASSQQHRVSSYEQYF.

This clonotype was observed many times. This sequence joins TRBV2 and TRBJ2-5; the D gene is possibly TRBD2 (5 bases). Germline loops: CDR1 SNHLY, CDR2 FYNNEI. V was cut by 3 bases and J by 1 base, with 12 bases left in between. The CDR3 length is 15 residues. This CDR3 is CASSESGQFQETQYF. The CDR3 DNA follows: TGTGCCAGCAGTGAGAGCGGCCAGTTCCAAGAGACCCAGTACTTC.

This clonotype was counted a few times. The chain is built from TRBV29-1 and TRBJ2-3; 10 bases align to TRBD2. J gave up 0 bases and V 4 bases, and 4 bases lay outside the gene matches. CDR3 length: 15 residues. Germline CDR1 is SQVTM and CDR2 is ANQGSEA. This CDR3 reads CSVVLAGASTDTQYF. The DNA for the CDR3 is TGCAGCGTTGTTCTAGCGGGGGCTAGCACAGATACGCAGTATTTT.

This clonotype was counted only a few times. CDR3 nucleotide sequence: TGTGCCAGCAGCCACGACAGGTCGCGGCAGCCCCAGCATTTT. This sequence encodes CASSHDRSRQPQHF. This chain links TRBV28 with TRBJ1-5; D possibly corresponds to TRBD1 (6 bases). V lost 6 bases and J lost 7, with 16 bases in between. The CDR3 totals 14 residues. In germline, CDR1 is MDHEN, CDR2 SYDVKM.

This clonotype appeared a few times. V gene TRBV19 combines with J gene TRBJ2-1; D gene ambiguous. Germline V gene lookup returns CDR1 LNHDA and CDR2 SQIVND (reference sequence). With 5 bases removed from V and 9 bases from J, the gap between germline ends came to 8 bases. This CDR3 spans 11 amino acids. The CDR3 reads CASSRLGEQFF. In DNA, the CDR3 is TGTGCCAGTAGTCGGCTAGGTGAGCAGTTCTTC.